One sample yielded the 22 T cell receptor beta chains listed below, sequenced in a study of blood T cell repertoires in COVID-19. Data came from immunoSEQ multiplex PCR; TCRdb stores just in-frame clones and leaves some out. The repertoire includes about 260,000 clones, around 86% of them detected once, and over 5% sits in the top ten. The source material was peripheral blood. The receptors come from a woman aged 55 to 70 with COVID-19, enrolled during active disease.

The CDR3 spells CAWSRDRGISQPQHF. The CDR3 DNA follows: TGTGCCTGGAGTCGGGACAGGGGTATTAGTCAGCCCCAGCATTTT. The rearrangement uses TRBV30 and TRBJ1-5, with TRBD1 identical over 10 bases. V shed 2 bases, J shed 6 bases, and the junction held 7 bases outside the gene matches. The germline V gene has CDR1 GTSNPN and CDR2 SVGIG (reference sequence). The CDR3 extends over 15 amino acids.

In this sample, this clone turned up once. V gene TRBV5-6 combines with J gene TRBJ2-1; possible D gene TRBD1, 6 bases. Trimming took 1 base from V and 7 from J, leaving 9 bases between them. Germline V gives CDR1 SGHDT, CDR2 YYEEEE. The length of the CDR3 is 13 residues. DNA of the CDR3: TGTGCCAGCAGCTTGCACCAGGGGAATGAGCAGTTCTTC. This encodes CASSLHQGNEQFF.

This clone was seen more than once but under ten times. V usage is TRBV3-1 (or the pseudogene TRBV3-2) and J usage is TRBJ1-4; TRBD1 aligns across 8 bases. Germline loops: CDR1 LGHDT, CDR2 YNNKEL (reference sequence). This CDR3 contains 18 residues. V lost 0 bases and J lost 5; bases outside the gene matches: 11. CDR3 DNA: TGTGCCAGCAGCCAAGATAAGACAGGGGTCGGCCGGAATGAAAAACTGTTTTTT. It encodes CASSQDKTGVGRNEKLFF.

This chain uses TRBV19 with TRBJ1-5; TRBD1 is a possible D gene (5 bases). CDR1 is LNHDA, CDR2 SQIVND, per germline (reference sequence). Deletions cut 11 bases from V and 2 bases from J, with 19 bases between. This CDR3 is 15 amino acids long. CDR3 bases: TGTGCCGCGACCTCCAGGGTTAATGGCAATCAGCCCCAGCATTTT. It translates to CAATSRVNGNQPQHF. The whole variable domain, filled in from reference TRBV19 and TRBJ1-5, reads DGGITQSPKYLFRKEGQNVTLSCEQNLNHDAMYWYRQDPGQGLRLIYYSQIVNDFQKGDIAEGYSVSREKKESFPLTVTSAQKNPTAFYLCAATSRVNGNQPQHFGDGTRLSIL.

The J gene is TRBJ2-3, the V gene TRBV10-2, with D possibly being TRBD1 (6 bases). V lost 7 bases, J lost 2 bases, and 16 bases lay in between. CDR1 is WSHSY, CDR2 SAAADI, per germline. The CDR3 sequence is 15 residues long. CDR3 amino acids: CASIPRGLNTDTQYF. The DNA for the CDR3 is TGCGCCAGCATCCCGAGGGGGTTAAACACAGATACGCAGTATTTT.

The chain uses TRBV9 and TRBJ1-2; a weak D match, TRBD1 (6 bases). CDR3 length: 15 residues. Trimming cost V 4 bases and J 8 bases, with 21 bases left between them. Germline assignment: CDR1 SGDLS and CDR2 YYNGEE. The CDR3 region is CASSPGDISIAGYTF. In DNA form, the CDR3 reads TGTGCCAGCAGCCCTGGGGACATCTCAATCGCAGGCTACACCTTC.

This clone came up once. The gene calls are TRBV9 and TRBJ1-3; D call uncertain. CDR1 SGDLS and CDR2 YYNGEE come from the germline V gene. Trimming shortened V by 3 bases and J by 1 base, and 5 bases separated the two germline ends. The CDR3 is made up of 13 amino acids. As DNA, the CDR3 is TGTGCCAGCAGCGGAGCTTCTGGAAACACCATATATTTT. It is translated as CASSGASGNTIYF. The complete variable domain, with remaining parts taken from reference TRBV9 and TRBJ1-3, reads DSGVTQTPKHLITATGQRVTLRCSPRSGDLSVYWYQQSLDQGLQFLIQYYNGEERAKGNILERFSAQQFPDLHSELNLSSLELGDSALYFCASSGASGNTIYFGEGSWLTVV.

V usage is TRBV7-2 and J usage is TRBJ2-1, with TRBD1 matching 9 bases. Germline-derived CDR1 and CDR2 are SGHTA and FQGNSA. The CDR3 totals 15 residues. V trimming: 5 bases; J trimming: 2 bases; junction bases outside the gene matches: 4. The CDR3: CASSLTGGPYNEQFF. In nucleotides, the CDR3 is TGTGCCAGCAGCCTGACAGGGGGGCCCTACAATGAGCAGTTCTTC.

V and J are TRBV3-1 (or the pseudogene TRBV3-2) and TRBJ2-7, with D perhaps matching TRBD2 (5 bases). V lost 2 bases to trimming and J lost 2 bases, with 16 bases between them. Germline loops: CDR1 LGHDT, CDR2 YNNKEL (reference sequence). The CDR3 has 16 amino acids. CDR3 in amino acids: CASSQRPYEGTYEQYF. CDR3 DNA sequence: TGTGCCAGCAGCCAACGCCCCTACGAGGGAACCTACGAGCAGTACTTC.

There are many counts of this clone. The genes are TRBV4-3 and TRBJ2-2, with a possible D match to TRBD2 (5 bases). The V gene's germline CDR1 is LGHNA and CDR2 YSLEER. This CDR3 has 14 residues. V lost 4 bases to trimming and J lost 7 bases, with 13 bases between them. The CDR3 sequence is CASSLQTGDGELFF. CDR3 sequence (DNA): TGCGCCAGCAGCCTTCAAACCGGGGACGGGGAGCTGTTTTTT.

This chain connects TRBV4-2 to TRBJ2-1; 7 positions agree with TRBD2. The CDR3 loop spans 18 amino acids. J was trimmed by 0 bases and V by 1 base; bases with no gene match: 9. CDR1 LGHNA and CDR2 YNFKEQ come from the germline V gene. The CDR3 protein is CASSQVDGGGSSYNEQFF. The CDR3 nucleotides read TGTGCCAGCAGCCAAGTGGATGGGGGGGGAAGCTCCTACAATGAGCAGTTCTTC.

This chain uses TRBV6-5 with TRBJ1-1, with D unresolved. CDR1 is MNHEY, CDR2 SVGAGI, per germline. Trimming removed 5 bases from V and 4 bases from J, with 14 bases in between. CDR3 length: 14 amino acids. The CDR3 nucleotides are TGTGCCAGCAGTCCCCGACTGCGGGGCACTGAAGCTTTCTTT. This codes for CASSPRLRGTEAFF.

V gene TRBV7-6 combines with J gene TRBJ1-3; D remains ambiguous. This CDR3 is built from 14 residues. The germline V gene has CDR1 SGHVS and CDR2 FNYEAQ. V was trimmed by 8 bases and J by 0 bases, leaving 11 bases between them. In DNA, the CDR3 is TGTGCCAGCCCACCCGGGAACTCTGGAAACACCATATATTTT. It codes for CASPPGNSGNTIYF.

The rearrangement links TRBV6-5 to TRBJ2-7, with 8 nucleotides matching TRBD2. The CDR3 consists of 16 residues. CDR1 and CDR2 from the germline V gene are MNHEY and SVGAGI. J was trimmed by 3 bases and V by 0 bases; bases with no gene match: 7. The CDR3 nucleotides are TGTGCCAGCAGTTACTCGAGAACTAGCGGCAACTACGAGCAGTACTTC. Translated: CASSYSRTSGNYEQYF.

The chain recombines TRBV18 with TRBJ2-2; no firm D call. CDR1 is KGHSH and CDR2 is LQKENI in the germline V gene. This CDR3 is 14 amino acids long. V lost 2 bases to trimming and J lost 4 bases, with 8 bases between them. CDR3 region: CASSPLAVTGELFF. Written as DNA, the CDR3 is TGTGCCAGCTCACCATTGGCAGTCACCGGGGAGCTGTTTTTT.

This rearrangement joins TRBV24-1 to TRBJ1-2, with a possible D match to TRBD1 (5 bases). The CDR3 has 15 residues. V lost 5 bases and J 2 bases, leaving 14 bases between the germline ends. Germline CDR1 and CDR2: KGHDR and SFDVKD. The CDR3, as DNA: TGTGCCACCAGTGCGGGGGGGAGTGCGAACTATGGCTACACCTTC. Encoded protein: CATSAGGSANYGYTF.

V and J are TRBV28 and TRBJ1-1, with TRBD1 matching over 9 bases. CDR3 size: 14 residues. Germline CDR1 and CDR2: MDHEN and SYDVKM. V shed 8 bases, J shed 4 bases, and the junction held 8 bases outside the gene matches. Here the CDR3 reads CASRLDRGGTEAFF. The CDR3 DNA sequence: TGTGCCAGCCGCTTGGACAGGGGAGGCACTGAAGCTTTCTTT.

This chain connects TRBV24-1 to TRBJ1-2, with D possibly TRBD1 on 6 matching bases. The CDR3 sequence is 14 residues long. Deletions cut 4 bases from V and 3 bases from J, with 11 bases between. Germline V CDR1 and CDR2: KGHDR, SFDVKD. CDR3 bases: TGTGCCACCAGTGACCGTGGACAGTACTATGGCTACACCTTC. This translates into CATSDRGQYYGYTF.

The chain recombines TRBV2 with TRBJ1-6; 9 bases align to TRBD1. This CDR3 has 14 amino acids. Germline-derived CDR1 and CDR2 are SNHLY and FYNNEI. The junction had 5 bases not matched to a gene; V was cut back by 7 bases and J by 7 bases. CDR3 DNA: TGTGCCAGCACCCGGGACAGGGCCAATTCACCCCTCCACTTT. Amino acid sequence: CASTRDRANSPLHF.

This rearrangement joins TRBV7-9 to TRBJ1-2; TRBD1 agrees at 10 bases. CDR1 SEHNR and CDR2 FQNEAQ come from the germline V gene (reference sequence). After removal of 4 bases from V and 3 bases from J, the junction contained 8 bases not matched to a gene. The CDR3 loop spans 16 amino acids. This chain's CDR3 is CASSSTGTGVDYGYTF. CDR3 in DNA: TGTGCCAGCAGCTCGACCGGGACAGGGGTCGACTATGGCTACACCTTC.

Written as DNA, the CDR3 is TGTGCCAGCTCAGCAACAGGGGCCGGGGCCAACGTCCTGACTTTC. This codes for CASSATGAGANVLTF. V and J are TRBV18 and TRBJ2-6; 7 bases map to TRBD1. The V and J ends lost 5 bases and 4 bases, in that order; junction bases with no gene match: 5. The CDR3 has 15 residues. CDR1 is KGHSH, CDR2 LQKENI, per germline.

This clone was observed at least ten times. The chain combines TRBV20-1 with TRBJ2-1, with TRBD2 identical over 8 bases. The V gene's germline CDR1 is DFQATT and CDR2 SNEGSKA (reference sequence). Unmatched junction bases numbered 9, after V lost 3 bases and J lost 2 bases. The CDR3 runs 16 residues. CDR3 DNA sequence: TGCAGTGCTAGTGCCGCCGGGACTAGTACCTACAATGAGCAGTTCTTC. Encoded protein: CSASAAGTSTYNEQFF.